The 26 T cell receptor beta chains below come from one sample, sequenced in a study of blood T cell repertoires in COVID-19. Here immunoSEQ multiplex PCR was the method, and the copy in TCRdb shows in-frame clones only, minus some. The sample lists more than 150,000 clones, almost 85% occurring once. Material: PBMCs or T cells enriched from blood (not recorded which). The source of these receptors is a man aged 45-65 years who had recovered from COVID-19.

The gene calls are TRBV28 and TRBJ2-7, with 7 nucleotides matching TRBD1. With 3 bases clipped from V and 6 bases from J, the junction kept 5 bases outside the gene matches. This CDR3 has 13 residues. Germline CDR1 and CDR2: MDHEN and SYDVKM. CDR3 coding DNA: TGTGCCAGCAGTTTTGACAGGGTGACCGAGCAGTACTTC. Translating gives CASSFDRVTEQYF.

This sequence joins TRBV19 and TRBJ1-1; TRBD1 aligns across 10 bases. In germline, CDR1 is LNHDA, CDR2 SQIVND (reference sequence). J lost 6 bases, V lost 4 bases, and 2 bases had no gene match. The CDR3 consists of 13 residues. As DNA, the CDR3 is TGTGCCAGTAGTAGACAGGGGGCGGCTGAAGCTTTCTTT. Amino acids: CASSRQGAAEAFF. The full variable domain, completed using reference TRBV19 and TRBJ1-1, is DGGITQSPKYLFRKEGQNVTLSCEQNLNHDAMYWYRQDPGQGLRLIYYSQIVNDFQKGDIAEGYSVSREKKESFPLTVTSAQKNPTAFYLCASSRQGAAEAFFGQGTRLTVV.

This chain uses TRBV20-1 with TRBJ2-5, with a possible D match to TRBD2 (5 bases). The CDR3 contains 16 residues. Per germline, CDR1 DFQATT and CDR2 SNEGSKA (reference sequence). The ends were cut back, 3 bases at V and 5 bases at J, with 22 bases in the middle. The CDR3 loop reads CSASGAPGSRGETQYF. CDR3 nucleotide sequence: TGCAGTGCTAGTGGAGCTCCAGGCTCGAGAGGGGAGACCCAGTACTTC.

V is TRBV30 and J is TRBJ1-4; 7 bases match TRBD1. Germline-derived CDR1 and CDR2 are GTSNPN and SVGIG (reference sequence). Trimming removed 3 bases from V and 6 bases from J; junction bases left unmatched: 4. This CDR3 spans 13 amino acids. The CDR3 protein is CAWRTGMDEKLFF. The CDR3 DNA reads TGTGCCTGGAGGACAGGGATGGATGAAAAACTGTTTTTT.

CDR3 residues: CASSSLQGDYGYTF. The DNA of the CDR3 is TGCGCCAGCAGCTCGTTACAGGGGGACTATGGCTACACCTTC. The rearrangement joins TRBV5-1 to TRBJ1-2; 8 nucleotides line up with TRBD1. There are 14 residues in the CDR3. Unmatched junction bases numbered 4, after V lost 3 bases and J lost 3 bases. Germline V gives CDR1 SGHRS, CDR2 YFSETQ.

The chain has TRBV24-1 and TRBJ1-5, with 11 nucleotides matching TRBD1. Germline V lookup: CDR1 KGHDR, CDR2 SFDVKD. J lost 7 bases, V lost 4 bases, and 17 bases had no gene match. The CDR3 consists of 19 residues. The CDR3 DNA sequence: TGTGCCACCAGTGACGGGGTGGGCAACCGGGACAGGGGGATCCAGCCCCAGCATTTT. This codes for CATSDGVGNRDRGIQPQHF.

This clone was found a few times. The rearrangement uses TRBV5-1 and TRBJ2-2; possible D gene TRBD1, 6 bases. Trimming took off 2 bases at V and 4 bases at J, with 9 bases between the two ends. This CDR3 has 14 residues. CDR1 is SGHRS, CDR2 YFSETQ, per germline. The CDR3 region is CASSFQGGTGELFF. Here the CDR3 DNA reads TGCGCCAGCAGCTTCCAAGGGGGCACCGGGGAGCTGTTTTTT. Drawing the rest from reference TRBV5-1 and TRBJ2-2, the complete variable domain is KAGVTQTPRYLIKTRGQQVTLSCSPISGHRSVSWYQQTPGQGLQFLFEYFSETQRNKGNFPGRFSGRQFSNSRSEMNVSTLELGDSALYLCASSFQGGTGELFFGEGSRLTVL.

V is TRBV6-5 and J is TRBJ1-1; 7 bases are shared with TRBD1. J lost 5 bases, V lost 11 bases, and 11 bases had no gene match. The length of the CDR3 is 13 residues. Germline CDR1 reads MNHEY; CDR2 reads SVGAGI. CDR3 in amino acids: CASKPDRDTEAFF. As DNA, the CDR3 is TGTGCCTCCAAACCCGACAGGGATACTGAAGCTTTCTTT.

The genes are TRBV4-2 and TRBJ2-7, with 8 nucleotides matching TRBD1. The CDR3 loop spans 15 amino acids. Germline V CDR1 and CDR2: LGHNA, YNFKEQ. After removal of 1 base from V and 3 bases from J, the junction contained 5 bases not matched to a gene. CDR3 nucleotide sequence: TGTGCCAGCAGCCAAGGGCTACAGGGGGACTACGAGCAGTACTTC. Translating it yields CASSQGLQGDYEQYF.

The gene calls are TRBV5-1 and TRBJ1-1; D is undetermined. V lost 0 bases, J lost 1 base, and 10 bases lay in between. Germline assignment: CDR1 SGHRS and CDR2 YFSETQ. The CDR3 consists of 15 residues. In nucleotides, the CDR3 is TGCGCCAGCAGCTTGGTGGCGAGAGGGAACACTGAAGCTTTCTTT. Residues: CASSLVARGNTEAFF.

The rearrangement joins TRBV7-3 to TRBJ1-1; 8 bases line up with TRBD1. Trimming cost V 6 bases and J 1 base; bases outside gene matches: 4. Germline V gene sequence: CDR1 SGHTA, CDR2 FQGTGA. The CDR3 consists of 14 residues. The CDR3 bases are TGTGCCAGCAGTCAGGGGGCTTCGAACACTGAAGCTTTCTTT. It encodes CASSQGASNTEAFF.

V gene TRBV12-3 or TRBV12-4 combines with J gene TRBJ1-2, with no clear D. Trimming took 3 bases from V and 4 from J, leaving 9 bases between them. The CDR3 has 13 residues. Here the CDR3 DNA reads TGTGCCAGCAGTTTGAGGGCTTCCTATGGCTACACCTTC. Protein product: CASSLRASYGYTF.

This clone appeared a single time. The V and J genes are TRBV2 and TRBJ1-5, with TRBD1 matching over 7 bases. The CDR3 contains 15 residues. Looked up from germline, CDR1 is SNHLY and CDR2 is FYNNEI. V shed 7 bases and J 0 bases; nucleotides not matched to a gene: 6. This chain's CDR3 is CASTGQSNSNQPQHF. As DNA, the CDR3 is TGTGCCAGCACGGGACAGTCGAATAGCAATCAGCCCCAGCATTTT.

This chain connects TRBV28 to TRBJ1-6; 10 positions match TRBD1. The germline V gene encodes CDR1 MDHEN and CDR2 SYDVKM. CDR3 length equals 16 residues. V lost 5 bases, J lost 10 bases, and 11 bases stayed unmatched. The CDR3 DNA follows: TGTGCCAGCAGTCCTCCCGGACAGGGGGTATGGTCACCCCTCCACTTT. It translates to CASSPPGQGVWSPLHF.

The CDR3 nucleotides are TGTGCCAGCACCTCGTCCAGGGCCGAGCAGTACTTC. Amino acid sequence: CASTSSRAEQYF. The chain uses TRBV12-1 and TRBJ2-7; the table's D gene call, TRBD1, was not cross checked with the DNA. TRBV12-1 is tagged as a pseudogene. The length of the CDR3 is 12 residues.

V and J are TRBV15 and TRBJ2-2, with 10 bases identical to TRBD2. The CDR3 has 16 amino acids. Trimming removed 3 bases from V and 2 bases from J; junction bases left unmatched: 3. The germline V gene has CDR1 LNHNV and CDR2 YYDKDF (reference sequence). CDR3 in DNA: TGTGCCACCAGCAGGGAACTAGCGGGAAACACCGGGGAGCTGTTTTTT. Protein: CATSRELAGNTGELFF.

The chain is built from TRBV20-1 and TRBJ2-7, with 8 bases lining up with TRBD2. Germline CDR1 is DFQATT and CDR2 is SNEGSKA (reference sequence). This CDR3 has 13 residues. V dropped 6 bases and J dropped 6; count of bases not matched to a gene: 10. This CDR3 reads CSASSGLVTEQYF. The DNA of the CDR3 is TGCAGTGCCAGTTCGGGACTAGTAACCGAGCAGTACTTC.

The V and J genes are TRBV6-5 and TRBJ2-2; D call uncertain. The CDR3 sequence is 14 residues long. V was trimmed by 7 bases and J by 0 bases, leaving 9 bases between them. Germline V gene lookup returns CDR1 MNHEY and CDR2 SVGAGI. The CDR3 bases are TGTGCCAGCACGGTCTACGCGAACACCGGGGAGCTGTTTTTT. Its translation: CASTVYANTGELFF.

The V and J genes are TRBV6-5 and TRBJ1-2; 10 positions match TRBD1. With V trimmed by 2 bases and J by 8 bases, 5 bases remained unmatched. The germline CDR1 and CDR2 sequences are MNHEY and SVGAGI. This CDR3 contains 14 residues. The CDR3 loop is CASSYAGQGSGYTF. The CDR3 coding sequence is TGTGCCAGCAGTTACGCGGGACAGGGGAGCGGCTACACCTTC.

The J gene is TRBJ1-2, the V gene TRBV30, with D unclear. V gave up 1 base and J gave up 1 base, with 7 bases separating them. From germline, CDR1 is GTSNPN and CDR2 SVGIG (reference sequence). The CDR3 has 13 amino acids. CDR3 nucleotides: TGTGCCTGGAGTGGTAGCTTTAACTATGGCTACACCTTC. Amino acids: CAWSGSFNYGYTF.

This clone was seen once. V gene TRBV28 combines with J gene TRBJ2-7; maybe TRBD2 (5 bases). Trimming took off 2 bases at V and 5 bases at J, with 13 bases between the two ends. The CDR3 extends over 14 amino acids. The germline V gene has CDR1 MDHEN and CDR2 SYDVKM. The CDR3 nucleotides read TGTGCCAGCAGTTTACTGGTTAGCGACAACGAGCAGTACTTC. Protein: CASSLLVSDNEQYF.

The J gene is TRBJ1-6, the V gene TRBV30, with TRBD1 identical over 7 bases. Losses at the gene ends were 5 bases for V and 4 bases for J; bases not matched to a gene: 11. CDR1 and CDR2 from the germline V gene are GTSNPN and SVGIG (reference sequence). This CDR3 spans 16 amino acids. Here the CDR3 reads CAWAFRTGFYNSPLHF. The CDR3 DNA reads as TGTGCCTGGGCCTTTAGGACAGGCTTTTATAATTCACCCCTCCACTTT.

The sample holds one count of this clone. V and J are TRBV6-4 and TRBJ1-4, with D unresolved. Per the germline V gene, CDR1 is MRHNA and CDR2 is SNTAGT. The CDR3 is 17 residues long. The ends were cut back, 2 bases at V and 0 bases at J, with 13 bases in the middle. The CDR3 nucleotides are TGTGCCAGCAGTGACCCTCGAGTCGGGACAACTAATGAAAAACTGTTTTTT. As protein: CASSDPRVGTTNEKLFF.

The gene calls are TRBV12-3 or TRBV12-4 and TRBJ2-7, with TRBD1 as a possible D gene (5 bases). Trimming removed 4 bases from V and 6 bases from J, with 10 bases in between. The length of the CDR3 is 12 residues. CDR3 bases: TGTGCCAGCAGTTCGGACATACGCGAGCAGTACTTC. Translating gives CASSSDIREQYF.

V and J are TRBV29-1 and TRBJ2-7; TRBD1 aligns across 9 bases. The CDR3 is 16 amino acids. V lost 4 bases, J lost 2 bases, and 12 bases stayed unmatched. Germline-derived CDR1 and CDR2 are SQVTM and ANQGSEA. The CDR3 loop is CSVVRGDRGGPYEQYF. The CDR3, as DNA: TGCAGCGTTGTGAGGGGCGACAGGGGGGGCCCCTACGAGCAGTACTTC.

The chain is built from TRBV15 and TRBJ2-1, with 13 bases that match TRBD2. The V and J ends lost 0 bases and 9 bases, in that order; junction bases with no gene match: 8. The germline V gene has CDR1 LNHNV and CDR2 YYDKDF (reference sequence). CDR3 length: 17 residues. DNA for the CDR3: TGTGCCACCAGCAGAGATCGACTAGCGGGAGGCGGAGGTGAGCAGTTCTTC. Its translation is CATSRDRLAGGGGEQFF.